These T cell receptor beta chains were read from a single sample in a study of beta chain features in type 1 diabetes. Using immunoSEQ multiplex PCR, the repertoire was profiled, and TCRdb retains in-frame clones only, with some absent. Here the sample spans hundreds of thousands of clones, over 12% being singletons. Sequencing was performed on naive CD4+ T cells from blood. The origin of the receptors is a young man with type 1 diabetes. Each CDR3 is given with its conserved first and last residue. Each record gives: D gene, J gene, V gene, CDR3 length, clone size, CDR3 DNA, CDR3 protein. D genes are given only for firm matches. A clone size is listed for some rows: how often the clone was seen (once, few, many), or a class if it is expanded.

>TRBD1|TRBJ2-3|TRBV6-1|12|.
TGTGCCAGCAGTGAAGATCGAGAGACAGGGTCTTTT
CASSEDRETGSF
>.|TRBJ2-5|TRBV10-3|13|.
TGTGCCATCAGTTATACAGGGCAAGAGACCCAGTACTTC
CAISYTGQETQYF
>.|TRBJ2-6|TRBV9|17|.
TGTGCCAGCAGCGTAAGGGGAGCTCTTACTGGGGCCAACGTCCTGACTTTC
CASSVRGALTGANVLTF
>TRBD1|TRBJ1-4|TRBV28|14|.
TGTGCCAGCAGTATTGGAGGGACAGATGAAAAACTGTTTTTT
CASSIGGTDEKLFF
>.|TRBJ2-1|TRBV28|14|.
TGTGCCAGCAGGTGGATGGGGGCTTACAATGAGCAGTTCTTC
CASRWMGAYNEQFF
>.|TRBJ1-5|TRBV19|16|few
TGTGCCAGTAGTATAATTGGGGCGGGGGACAATCAGCCCCAGCATTTT
CASSIIGAGDNQPQHF
>.|TRBJ2-1|TRBV7-9|15|.
TGTGCCAGCACCCGAACGGAGCTCGGTTACAATGAGCAGTTCTTC
CASTRTELGYNEQFF
>.|TRBJ2-2|TRBV5-1|14|.
TGCGCCAGCAGCTTGGGCCAGGCAGAGGGGGAGCTGTTTTTT
CASSLGQAEGELFF
>.|TRBJ1-2|TRBV10-3|15|.
TGTGCCATCAGTGGCGACGACAGGACTAACTATGGCTACACCTTC
CAISGDDRTNYGYTF
>.|TRBJ2-5|TRBV9|14|few
TGTGCCAGCACCGACTCGCAGGCTCAAGAGACCCAGTACTTC
CASTDSQAQETQYF
>.|TRBJ2-7|TRBV29-1|13|.
TGCAGCGTTCCAGGTCAATCTACCTACGAGCAGTACTTC
CSVPGQSTYEQYF
>.|TRBJ1-2|TRBV7-2|15|few
TGTGCCAGCAGCTTAGTCGAGACAAATAACTATGGCTACACCTTC
CASSLVETNNYGYTF
>TRBD2|TRBJ2-2|TRBV23-1|22|few
TGCGCCAGCAGTCAATCCACGATATTAACTAGCGGGGGAGGATATAACACCGGGGAGCTGTTTTTT
CASSQSTILTSGGGYNTGELFF
>TRBD1|TRBJ1-5|TRBV28|15|.
TGTGCCAGCTCCAGGGGGACAGTTAGCAATCAGCCCCAGCATTTT
CASSRGTVSNQPQHF
>.|TRBJ2-5|TRBV6-1|16|few
TGTGCCAGCAGTGAAGCGGGGCATACGTACCAAGAGACCCAGTACTTC
CASSEAGHTYQETQYF
>TRBD2|TRBJ2-3|TRBV29-1|13|.
TGCAGCGTTGCTAGCGGGAAGACAGATACGCAGTATTTT
CSVASGKTDTQYF
>.|TRBJ2-5|TRBV30|13|.
TGTGCCTGGAGCAGGTCTGTTCAAGAGACCCAGTACTTC
CAWSRSVQETQYF
>TRBD2|TRBJ2-3|TRBV18|13|few
TGTGCCAGCTGCGGGGGAAGCACAGATACGCAGTATTTT
CASCGGSTDTQYF
>TRBD1|TRBJ1-4|TRBV23-1|17|few
TGCGCCAGCAGTCCTCAAGACAGGGGCGCAACTAATGAAAAACTGTTTTTT
CASSPQDRGATNEKLFF
>.|TRBJ1-6|TRBV6-5|16|few
TGTGCCAGCAGTTACTCTGGGCAGGCGAATAATTCACCCCTCCACTTT
CASSYSGQANNSPLHF
>.|TRBJ1-1|TRBV2|14|few
TGTGCCAGCAGTGCTCCGGTCCGGAACACTGAAGCTTTCTTT
CASSAPVRNTEAFF
>TRBD2|TRBJ2-5|TRBV10-3|13|.
TGTGCCATCAAACTAGCGGGGGAAGAGACCCAGTACTTC
CAIKLAGEETQYF
>.|TRBJ1-1|TRBV7-3|13|.
TGTGCCAGCAGCTTAGAACCGAACACTGAAGCTTTCTTT
CASSLEPNTEAFF
>.|TRBJ2-5|TRBV13|15|.
TGTGCCAGCAGCTGGGGACCGGGGACGCAAGAGACCCAGTACTTC
CASSWGPGTQETQYF
>.|TRBJ1-6|TRBV27|13|few
TGTGCCAGCAGTTTTATTCCTGGATCACCCCTCCACTTT
CASSFIPGSPLHF
>.|TRBJ2-1|TRBV9|14|few
TGTGCCAGCAGCCTTCGGGGTTTGGGGAATGAGCAGTTCTTC
CASSLRGLGNEQFF
>.|TRBJ2-5|TRBV7-2|13|.
TGTGCCAGCAGCTTAGTAAGGAAAGAGACCCAGTACTTC
CASSLVRKETQYF
>.|TRBJ2-3|TRBV25-1|16|few
TGTGCCAGCAGTGAATATGGCAACTTGGGGACAGATACGCAGTATTTT
CASSEYGNLGTDTQYF
>.|TRBJ2-1|TRBV2|13|.
TGTGCCACGACGGGACTCGTAAACAATGAGCAGTTCTTC
CATTGLVNNEQFF
>TRBD1|TRBJ1-1|TRBV7-9|18|few
TGTGCCAGCAGCTTAGGTGTGGGGACAGGGAGAATGAACACTGAAGCTTTCTTT
CASSLGVGTGRMNTEAFF
>.|TRBJ2-5|TRBV11-2|12|.
TGTGCCAGCAGCTCCACAGGTGCGACCCAGTACTTC
CASSSTGATQYF
>TRBD1|TRBJ2-7|TRBV5-5|13|.
TGTGCCAGCAGCTTGGACAGGGGGCCTGAGCAGTACTTC
CASSLDRGPEQYF
>.|TRBJ2-3|TRBV27|13|few
TGTGCCAGCAGTTTGGGACACCCAGATACGCAGTATTTT
CASSLGHPDTQYF
>TRBD2|TRBJ2-5|TRBV30|15|few
TGTGCCTGGAGTACTAGCGGGGGGCTGGAAGAGACCCAGTACTTC
CAWSTSGGLEETQYF
>.|TRBJ2-1|TRBV16|12|few
TGTGCCAGCACAACAGGGCCGGGGGAGCAGTTCTTC
CASTTGPGEQFF
>.|TRBJ1-2|TRBV6-1|14|.
TGTGCCAGCAGTCCCGCCGGGTCCAACTATGGCTACACCTTC
CASSPAGSNYGYTF
>.|TRBJ1-5|TRBV30|14|few
TGTGCCTGGAGTCCCTTCTTCGAGGGTCAGCCCCAGCATTTT
CAWSPFFEGQPQHF
>TRBD1|TRBJ2-2|TRBV29-1|14|.
TGCAGCGCCAGGACAGGTTTGAACACCGGGGAGCTGTTTTTT
CSARTGLNTGELFF
>.|TRBJ2-7|TRBV11-2|14|once
TGTGCCAGCAGCTTTTTGGAAGGCAGCTACGAGCAGTACTTC
CASSFLEGSYEQYF
>TRBD1|TRBJ2-1|TRBV7-2|16|few
TGTGCCAGCAGCTTATTAGGGCAGGGGGCCTACAATGAGCAGTTCTTC
CASSLLGQGAYNEQFF
>.|TRBJ2-3|TRBV5-4|16|.
TGTGCCAGCAGCTTGGACGGGGGATCTAGCACAGATACGCAGTATTTT
CASSLDGGSSTDTQYF
>.|TRBJ1-2|TRBV19|14|few
TGTGCCAGTATCCGGACAGCAACCAACTATGGCTACACCTTC
CASIRTATNYGYTF